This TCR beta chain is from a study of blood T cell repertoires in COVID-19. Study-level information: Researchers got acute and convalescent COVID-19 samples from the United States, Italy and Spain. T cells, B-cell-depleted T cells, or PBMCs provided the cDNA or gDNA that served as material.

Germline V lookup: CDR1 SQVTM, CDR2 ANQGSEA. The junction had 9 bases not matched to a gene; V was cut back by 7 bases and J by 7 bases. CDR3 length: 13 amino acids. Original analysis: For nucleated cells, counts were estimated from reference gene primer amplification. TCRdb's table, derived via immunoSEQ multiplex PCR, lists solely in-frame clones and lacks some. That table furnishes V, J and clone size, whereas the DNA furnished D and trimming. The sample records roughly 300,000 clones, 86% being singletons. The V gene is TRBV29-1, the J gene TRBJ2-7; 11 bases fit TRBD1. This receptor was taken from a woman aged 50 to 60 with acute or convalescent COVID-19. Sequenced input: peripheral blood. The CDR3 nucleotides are TGCAGCGCCACTGGACAGGGGGCGGGAGAGCAGTACTTC. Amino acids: CSATGQGAGEQYF.